This is a list of T cell receptor beta chains from one sample in a study of T cell responses to AZD1222 COVID-19 vaccine. The assay was immunoSEQ multiplex PCR, and TCRdb's table has in-frame clones only and misses some. The table shows tens of thousands of clones, with 90% occurring only once. Material: peripheral blood, obtained on day 0 of AZD1222 vaccination. The receptors were sampled from an adult in good health. Both conserved end residues are part of each CDR3. D genes are given only for firm matches. Not every row has a clone size; where given, it reads once, few, many or a size class.

J gene	V gene	CDR3 length	D gene	clone size	CDR3 protein	CDR3 DNA
TRBJ1-2	TRBV11-2	13	TRBD1	-	CASSPDRGYGYTF	TGTGCCAGCAGCCCCGACAGGGGCTATGGCTACACCTTC
TRBJ1-1	TRBV7-2	19	TRBD1	-	CASSLGRTGGIAMNTEAFF	TGTGCCAGCAGCTTAGGTCGGACAGGGGGGATCGCTATGAACACTGAAGCTTTCTTT
TRBJ1-3	TRBV6-7	16	-	-	CASSYFGQFFGNTIYF	TGTGCCAGCAGTTATTTTGGACAGTTCTTTGGAAACACCATATATTTT
TRBJ1-5	TRBV27	14	-	-	CASSLSDSNQPQHF	TGTGCCAGCAGTTTATCGGATAGCAATCAGCCCCAGCATTTT
TRBJ1-2	TRBV6-5	13	-	-	CASSLQGRAGYTF	TGTGCCAGCAGTCTACAGGGCCGGGCTGGCTACACCTTC
TRBJ1-4	TRBV24-1	15	TRBD1	-	CATSDGGQGNEKLFF	TGTGCCACCAGTGATGGGGGACAGGGCAATGAAAAACTGTTTTTT
TRBJ2-3	TRBV15	12	-	-	CATSRDEDTQYF	TGTGCCACCAGCAGAGACGAAGATACGCAGTATTTT
TRBJ1-2	TRBV12-3/TRBV12-4	12	-	-	CASSGGDYGYTF	TGTGCCAGCAGCGGCGGGGACTATGGCTACACCTTC
TRBJ2-1	TRBV13	16	TRBD2	few	CASSFSGGRSYNEQFF	TGTGCCAGCAGCTTCAGCGGGGGACGCTCCTACAATGAGCAGTTCTTC
TRBJ2-5	TRBV18	14	TRBD1	-	CASSPPGQRETQYF	TGTGCCAGCTCACCACCGGGACAGCGAGAGACCCAGTACTTC
TRBJ1-2	TRBV7-2	13	-	few	CASSLGGGLGYTF	TGTGCCAGCAGCTTAGGGGGGGGTCTAGGCTACACCTTC
TRBJ2-3	TRBV27	20	-	-	CASSPLGQGPTSTTTDTQYF	TGTGCCAGCAGTCCCCTGGGGCAGGGGCCCACTTCGACAACCACAGATACGCAGTATTTT
TRBJ1-2	TRBV7-9	14	-	-	CASGWDTDFGGYTF	TGTGCCAGCGGATGGGACACCGACTTTGGTGGCTACACCTTC
TRBJ2-2	TRBV7-2	16	-	-	CASSSTGTQNTGELFF	TGTGCCAGCAGCTCCACCGGGACACAAAACACCGGGGAGCTGTTTTTT
TRBJ1-4	TRBV7-3	16	-	-	CASSLIENRANEKLFF	TGTGCCAGCAGCTTAATCGAGAACAGGGCGAATGAAAAACTGTTTTTT